This T cell receptor (beta chain) was retrieved from a study of beta chain features in type 1 diabetes. Study at large: Examination spanned 90 million to 140 million sorted cells from all samples.

What was sequenced were expressed TCRB transcripts, since all of the isolated RNA had been reverse transcribed. Using immunoSEQ multiplex PCR, the repertoire was profiled, and TCRdb retains in-frame clones only, with some absent. Among around 400,000 clones listed, roughly 16% were seen once. V lost 6 bases and J lost 11, with 14 bases in between. CDR3 length equals 12 residues. Germline V gene sequence: CDR1 MNHNS, CDR2 SASEGT. The chain carries TRBV6-1 and TRBJ1-5, with D unclear. The sequence came from a woman aged 18-29 years in good health. The sequencing sample was made of naive CD4+ T cells from blood. CDR3 DNA sequence: TGTGCCAGCAGGGATGACACACCAGCCCAGCATTTT. Residues: CASRDDTPAQHF.